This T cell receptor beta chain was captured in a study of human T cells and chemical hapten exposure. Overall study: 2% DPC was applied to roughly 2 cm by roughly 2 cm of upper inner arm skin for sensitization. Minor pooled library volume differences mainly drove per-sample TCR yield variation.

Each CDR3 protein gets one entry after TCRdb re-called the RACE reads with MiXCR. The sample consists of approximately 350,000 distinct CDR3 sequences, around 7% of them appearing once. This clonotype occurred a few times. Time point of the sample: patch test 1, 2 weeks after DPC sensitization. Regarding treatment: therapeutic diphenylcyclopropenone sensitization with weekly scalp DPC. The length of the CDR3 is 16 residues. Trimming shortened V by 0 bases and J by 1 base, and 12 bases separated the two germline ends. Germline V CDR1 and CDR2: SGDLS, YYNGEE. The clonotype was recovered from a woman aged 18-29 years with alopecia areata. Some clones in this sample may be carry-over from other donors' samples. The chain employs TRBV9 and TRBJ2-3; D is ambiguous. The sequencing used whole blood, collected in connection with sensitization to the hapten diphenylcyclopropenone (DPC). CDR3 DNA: TGTGCCAGCAGCGTAGCTACGACCCCACGCACAGATACGCAGTATTTT. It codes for CASSVATTPRTDTQYF.